Shown below are 10 T cell receptor beta chains from a single sample sequenced in a study of shared clonotypes between healthy human individuals. Clones were sequenced by immunoSEQ multiplex PCR, and TCRdb holds only the in-frame ones, with some missing. Of over a million clones in the sample, around 78% were seen once. The sequencing input was memory CD4+ T cells from PBMCs. The subset denotes: CD45RA-negative fraction. The source is a man between 18 and 29 years old in good health. Some clones in this sample may be carry-over from other donors' samples.

The V and J genes are TRBV5-1 and TRBJ2-7, with unresolved D. Germline lookup yields CDR1 SGHRS and CDR2 YFSETQ. Trimming removed 3 bases at V and 2 bases at J, with 9 bases between. The CDR3 has 13 amino acids. CDR3 region: CASSSQDPYEQYF. CDR3 sequence (DNA): TGCGCCAGCAGCTCCCAAGACCCCTACGAGCAGTACTTC.

The chain recombines TRBV7-2 with TRBJ2-3; D gene ambiguous. Germline CDR1 is SGHTA and CDR2 is FQGNSA. This CDR3 comprises 14 residues. The V end was cut by 4 bases, the J end by 6 bases, with 14 bases between. CDR3 protein: CASSSIGPTDTQYF. CDR3 DNA: TGTGCCAGCAGCTCTATCGGACCGACCGATACGCAGTATTTT.

A word on this clone: Other DNA sequences of this sample code for an identical CDR3. CDR3 amino acids: CASSLSGYGYTF. The CDR3 DNA sequence: TGTGCCAGCAGTTTATCTGGCTATGGCTACACCTTC. The gene calls are TRBV28 and TRBJ1-2, with D hard to call. The V and J ends lost 1 base and 4 bases respectively, with 4 bases between them. The CDR3 is 12 residues long. Germline V gene lookup returns CDR1 MDHEN and CDR2 SYDVKM.

This sequence joins TRBV28 and TRBJ1-5; D is undetermined. Germline CDR1 reads MDHEN; CDR2 reads SYDVKM. The CDR3 has 12 amino acids. V lost 7 bases to trimming and J lost 2 bases, with 6 bases between them. The CDR3 sequence is CASNVGNQPQHF. The CDR3 region has the DNA TGTGCCAGCAATGTAGGCAATCAGCCCCAGCATTTT.

CDR3 nucleotides: TGCGCCAGCAGTTCTACTCCAAACCTCTATGGCTACACCTTC. This translates into CASSSTPNLYGYTF. The rearrangement uses TRBV10-2 and TRBJ1-2; D remains ambiguous. V lost 5 bases to trimming and J lost 4 bases, with 14 bases between them. Germline values: CDR1 WSHSY, CDR2 SAAADI. The CDR3 consists of 14 residues.

This chain joins TRBV20-1 and TRBJ2-5; D remains unclear. Between the trimmed V and J ends, which lost 6 bases and 5 bases, there was a span of 10 bases. Per the germline V gene, CDR1 is DFQATT and CDR2 is SNEGSKA (reference sequence). CDR3 size: 11 residues. CDR3 in amino acids: CSAELRETQYF. CDR3 DNA sequence: TGCAGTGCCGAGCTCCGCGAGACCCAGTACTTC.

The genes are TRBV9 and TRBJ2-1; 10 bases are shared with TRBD2. The ends lost 4 bases at V and 7 bases at J; junction bases unmatched: 5. The germline gives CDR1 SGDLS, CDR2 YYNGEE. This CDR3 has 14 amino acids. The CDR3 spells CASSPQTSGNEQFF. CDR3 coding DNA: TGTGCCAGCAGCCCTCAGACTAGCGGGAATGAGCAGTTCTTC.

V gene TRBV18 combines with J gene TRBJ2-6; no reliable D call. The CDR3 contains 15 residues. The germline CDR1 and CDR2 sequences are KGHSH and LQKENI. V was cut by 4 bases and J by 0 bases, with 7 bases left in between. CDR3 in DNA: TGTGCCAGCTCACAACTGGGCTCTGGGGCCAACGTCCTGACTTTC. This gives the protein CASSQLGSGANVLTF. Based on the CDR3 plus reference TRBV18 and TRBJ2-6, the full variable domain is NAGVMQNPRHLVRRRGQEARLRCSPMKGHSHVYWYRQLPEEGLKFMVYLQKENIIDESGMPKERFSAEFPKEGPSILRIQQVVRGDSAAYFCASSQLGSGANVLTFGAGSRLTVL.

In this sample, this clone turned up a few times. V is TRBV7-9 and J is TRBJ2-6, with D unclear. Germline V lookup: CDR1 SEHNR, CDR2 FQNEAQ (reference sequence). V gave up 5 bases and J gave up 0 bases, with 8 bases separating them. This CDR3 spans 15 amino acids. The CDR3 coding sequence is TGTGCCAGCAGCGCCCGGATCTCTGGGGCCAACGTCCTGACTTTC. Translated: CASSARISGANVLTF. Full variable domain (remainder filled in from reference TRBV7-9 and TRBJ2-6): DTGVSQNPRHKITKRGQNVTFRCDPISEHNRLYWYRQTLGQGPEFLTYFQNEAQLEKSRLLSDRFSAERPKGSFSTLEIQRTEQGDSAMYLCASSARISGANVLTFGAGSRLTVL.

The chain employs TRBV9 and TRBJ1-5, with 7 bases lining up with TRBD1. Germline CDR1 reads SGDLS; CDR2 reads YYNGEE. Germline trimming cut 3 bases from V and 4 bases from J; bases unmatched to any gene: 10. This CDR3 is 16 amino acids long. DNA for the CDR3: TGTGCCAGCAGCGCCACAGGGGATTTATGGAATCAGCCCCAGCATTTT. This gives the protein CASSATGDLWNQPQHF.